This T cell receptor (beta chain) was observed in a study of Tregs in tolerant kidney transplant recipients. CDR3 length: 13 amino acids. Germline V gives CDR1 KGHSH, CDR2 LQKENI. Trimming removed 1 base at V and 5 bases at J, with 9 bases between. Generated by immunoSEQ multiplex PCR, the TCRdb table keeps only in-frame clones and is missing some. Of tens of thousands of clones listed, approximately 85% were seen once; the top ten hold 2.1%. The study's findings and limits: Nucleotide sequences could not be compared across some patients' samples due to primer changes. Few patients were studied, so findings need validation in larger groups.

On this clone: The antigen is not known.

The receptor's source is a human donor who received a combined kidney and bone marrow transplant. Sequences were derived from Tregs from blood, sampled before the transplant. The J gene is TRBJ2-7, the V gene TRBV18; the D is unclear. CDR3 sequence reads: CASSPQGSHEQYF. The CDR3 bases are TGTGCCAGCTCACCACAGGGTTCCCACGAGCAGTACTTC. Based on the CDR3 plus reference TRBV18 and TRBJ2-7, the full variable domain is NAGVMQNPRHLVRRRGQEARLRCSPMKGHSHVYWYRQLPEEGLKFMVYLQKENIIDESGMPKERFSAEFPKEGPSILRIQQVVRGDSAAYFCASSPQGSHEQYFGPGTRLTVT.